The 25 T cell receptor beta chains below all came from one sample that was sequenced in a study of blood T cell repertoires in COVID-19. The data were produced by immunoSEQ multiplex PCR, yet TCRdb's version contains in-frame clones alone and is incomplete. In the table there are about 200,000 clones, about 88% of which are singletons. The sample consisted of peripheral blood. These TCRs come from a woman between 45 and 60 years old with COVID-19, enrolled during active disease.

V gene TRBV27 combines with J gene TRBJ1-1, with D unresolved. The CDR3 spans 15 residues. From germline, CDR1 is MNHEY and CDR2 SMNVEV (reference sequence). V was pared by 1 base and J by 5 bases, with 14 bases between. The CDR3 spells CASSLLRDRYTEAFF. The CDR3 nucleotides are TGTGCCAGCAGTTTATTGAGGGATAGGTATACTGAAGCTTTCTTT.

The V and J genes are TRBV5-1 and TRBJ2-7; D may be TRBD2 (7 bases). Germline V CDR1 and CDR2: SGHRS, YFSETQ. Between the trimmed V and J ends, which lost 3 bases and 0 bases, there was a span of 13 bases. The CDR3 has 15 residues. The CDR3 DNA reads TGCGCCAGCAGCTGGGGGGGGCGCAACTCCTACGAGCAGTACTTC. Its protein product is CASSWGGRNSYEQYF.

V usage is TRBV6-1 and J usage is TRBJ1-4, with 7 bases matching TRBD1. CDR3 length equals 12 residues. V lost 2 bases and J lost 15; bases outside the gene matches: 6. Germline V CDR1 and CDR2: MNHNS, SASEGT. Written as DNA, the CDR3 is TGTGCCAGCAGTGAAAGACAGGGAATATTGTTTTTT. Its protein is CASSERQGILFF.

This chain connects TRBV6-1 to TRBJ1-4; the D gene is possibly TRBD1 (5 bases). The length of the CDR3 is 13 residues. CDR1 and CDR2 (germline): MNHNS, SASEGT. The V and J ends lost 2 bases and 8 bases respectively, with 9 bases between them. The CDR3 loop reads CASSESGWEKLFF. Written as DNA, the CDR3 is TGTGCCAGCAGTGAATCAGGGTGGGAAAAACTGTTTTTT.

This clone has just a few counts. V and J are TRBV2 and TRBJ1-5; a weak D match, TRBD1 (6 bases). Trimming took 6 bases from V and 5 from J, leaving 17 bases between them. Per the germline V gene, CDR1 is SNHLY and CDR2 is FYNNEI. This CDR3 comprises 15 residues. The CDR3 nucleotides read TGTGCCAGCAGCGAACCAGGGCAGGGGCATCAGCCCCAGCATTTT. Its protein is CASSEPGQGHQPQHF.

The V call is TRBV18, the J call TRBJ2-7; 7 nucleotides agree with TRBD1. The CDR3 loop spans 13 amino acids. V trimming: 2 bases; J trimming: 3 bases; junction bases outside the gene matches: 1. CDR1 KGHSH and CDR2 LQKENI come from the germline V gene. This chain's CDR3 is CASSPRDSYEQYV. The CDR3 nucleotides are TGTGCCAGCTCACCAAGGGACAGCTACGAGCAGTACGTC.

The chain combines TRBV27 with TRBJ2-3; possibly TRBD2 for D (7 bases). The CDR3 is 15 amino acids. Germline CDR1 reads MNHEY; CDR2 reads SMNVEV (reference sequence). Between the trimmed V and J ends, which lost 2 bases and 1 base, there was a span of 10 bases. CDR3 region: CASSLRGAGTDTQYF. CDR3 coding DNA: TGTGCCAGCAGTTTACGGGGGGCCGGCACAGATACGCAGTATTTT.

There are many counts of this clone. CDR3 loop: CASTPGMNTEAFF. In nucleotides, the CDR3 is TGTGCCAGCACCCCCGGGATGAACACTGAAGCTTTCTTT. The rearrangement links TRBV5-6 to TRBJ1-1; D is undetermined. The CDR3 totals 13 residues. The germline gives CDR1 SGHDT, CDR2 YYEEEE. The V and J ends lost 6 bases and 0 bases respectively, with 9 bases between them.

The chain links TRBV10-3 to TRBJ1-3; 8 bases fit TRBD1. The germline V gene has CDR1 ENHRY and CDR2 SYGVKD. V dropped 0 bases and J dropped 4; count of bases not matched to a gene: 8. CDR3 size: 17 residues. The CDR3 reads CAISESGQGARGNTIYF. CDR3 coding DNA: TGTGCCATCAGTGAGTCCGGCCAGGGGGCAAGAGGAAACACCATATATTTT.

This chain joins TRBV28 and TRBJ1-3, with TRBD1 as a possible D gene (5 bases). CDR1 and CDR2 (germline): MDHEN, SYDVKM. The CDR3 totals 16 residues. V was pared by 4 bases and J by 2 bases, with 15 bases between. DNA of the CDR3: TGTGCCAGCAGTTCCTGGGGCGGGGAAACTGGAAACACCATATATTTT. Translated, it gives CASSSWGGETGNTIYF.

The J gene is TRBJ2-2, the V gene TRBV19; 12 bases agree with TRBD2. The germline V gene has CDR1 LNHDA and CDR2 SQIVND (reference sequence). CDR3 length equals 16 residues. V shed 5 bases, J shed 4 bases, and the junction held 5 bases outside the gene matches. DNA of the CDR3: TGTGCCAGTAGTCACCCGACTAGCGGGGGCACCGGGGAGCTGTTTTTT. Amino acid sequence: CASSHPTSGGTGELFF.

The chain employs TRBV2 and TRBJ2-5; 11 bases are a match to TRBD1. Germline lookup yields CDR1 SNHLY and CDR2 FYNNEI. CDR3 length equals 16 residues. The V segment lost 1 base and the J segment 5 bases; nucleotides outside the gene matches: 6. CDR3 protein: CASSEGDRGYRETQYF. CDR3 bases: TGTGCCAGCAGTGAAGGGGACAGGGGGTACCGGGAGACCCAGTACTTC.

This clone was seen once. The chain employs TRBV10-1 and TRBJ2-3, with D possibly being TRBD1 (6 bases). The CDR3 is made up of 14 amino acids. With 5 bases removed from V and 4 bases from J, the gap between germline ends came to 13 bases. Germline-derived CDR1 and CDR2 are WNHNN and SYGVQD (reference sequence). The CDR3 DNA follows: TGCGCCAGCAGTCAAGTCAGGGGTGCAGATACGCAGTATTTT. Encoded protein: CASSQVRGADTQYF.

The CDR3 sequence: CASSPILGQGGWDTQYF. In nucleotides, the CDR3 is TGTGCCAGCAGCCCAATATTAGGACAGGGGGGATGGGATACGCAGTATTTT. The chain has TRBV21-1 and TRBJ2-3; the D segment call TRBD1 is taken from the table without a DNA check. TRBV21-1 is labeled a pseudogene. The CDR3 covers 17 residues.

CDR3 in amino acids: CASSVGRGRNTGELFF. The CDR3, as DNA: TGCGCCAGCAGTGTCGGGAGGGGGCGGAACACCGGGGAGCTGTTTTTT. The rearrangement uses TRBV10-2 and TRBJ2-2, with a possible D match to TRBD2 (8 bases). Germline CDR1 WSHSY, CDR2 SAAADI. V shed 4 bases and J shed 1 base, with 13 bases lying between them. The CDR3 totals 16 residues.

This clone was recorded many times. The CDR3 sequence: CASSLEGGAEAFF. The DNA for the CDR3 is TGTGCCAGCAGCTTAGAGGGAGGGGCTGAAGCTTTCTTT. The V gene is TRBV7-3, the J gene TRBJ1-1; tentatively, D is TRBD1 (5 bases). V shed 2 bases and J shed 6 bases, with 10 bases lying between them. Germline CDR1 reads SGHTA; CDR2 reads FQGTGA. The CDR3 extends over 13 amino acids.

V is TRBV28 and J is TRBJ1-3, with 8 bases that match TRBD1. CDR3 length: 17 amino acids. Germline trimming cut 5 bases from V and 2 bases from J; bases unmatched to any gene: 11. Germline CDR1 and CDR2: MDHEN and SYDVKM. CDR3 nucleotides: TGTGCCAGCAGTCGGGAGACAGGGGTTACGGCTGGAAACACCATATATTTT. Translating it yields CASSRETGVTAGNTIYF. Full variable domain (outside the CDR3, taken from reference TRBV28 and TRBJ1-3): DVKVTQSSRYLVKRTGEKVFLECVQDMDHENMFWYRQDPGLGLRLIYFSYDVKMKEKGDIPEGYSVSREKKERFSLILESASTNQTSMYLCASSRETGVTAGNTIYFGEGSWLTVV.

This clone was counted a single time. This chain links TRBV6-1 with TRBJ1-6, with no clear D. V lost 3 bases and J lost 0, with 9 bases in between. CDR1 is MNHNS and CDR2 is SASEGT in the germline V gene. The CDR3 totals 16 residues. CDR3 DNA sequence: TGTGCCAGCAGTGATAGTAGGAGCTCCTATAATTCACCCCTCCACTTT. Its translation is CASSDSRSSYNSPLHF.

The chain has TRBV4-1 and TRBJ1-5; D might be TRBD1 (5 bases). Germline CDR1 reads MGHRA; CDR2 reads YSYEKL. The CDR3 covers 15 residues. V was pared by 0 bases and J by 6 bases, with 12 bases between. CDR3 sequence (DNA): TGCGCCAGCAGCCAAGACGACAGAGTAGGTCAGCCCCAGCATTTT. Translated: CASSQDDRVGQPQHF.

The genes are TRBV19 and TRBJ1-6; 8 nucleotides line up with TRBD1. Trimming removed 1 base from V and 9 bases from J; junction bases left unmatched: 2. CDR3 size: 14 residues. CDR1 and CDR2 from the germline V gene are LNHDA and SQIVND (reference sequence). The CDR3 sequence is CASSIAGGGSPLHF. The CDR3 DNA reads TGTGCCAGTAGTATAGCAGGGGGCGGTTCACCCCTCCACTTT.

V is TRBV9 and J is TRBJ2-3; 7 bases line up with TRBD2. The ends lost 6 bases at V and 2 bases at J; junction bases unmatched: 6. The germline V gene has CDR1 SGDLS and CDR2 YYNGEE. The CDR3 runs 14 residues. DNA for the CDR3: TGTGCCAGCAATAAGCGGGGCCCCACAGATACGCAGTATTTT. Its protein is CASNKRGPTDTQYF.

The chain has TRBV24-1 and TRBJ2-7; D perhaps matches TRBD2 (7 bases). Germline V lookup: CDR1 KGHDR, CDR2 SFDVKD. V lost 9 bases to trimming and J lost 5 bases, with 10 bases between them. The CDR3 spans 11 residues. The CDR3 nucleotides are TGTGCCACCTCGGGGGGCGACGAGCAGTACGTC. Protein sequence: CATSGGDEQYV.

The chain is built from TRBV11-3 and TRBJ2-1, with 7 bases lining up with TRBD1. V gave up 6 bases and J gave up 5 bases; unmatched junction bases: 7. Germline CDR1 reads SGHNT; CDR2 reads YENEEA. The CDR3 covers 14 residues. This CDR3 reads CASSGRQGDNEQFF. The CDR3 nucleotides read TGTGCCAGCAGTGGAAGGCAGGGGGACAATGAGCAGTTCTTC.

The rearrangement links TRBV9 to TRBJ1-1; D may be TRBD1 (6 bases). V lost 0 bases and J 0 bases, leaving 9 bases between the germline ends. The germline CDR1 and CDR2 sequences are SGDLS and YYNGEE. This CDR3 spans 15 amino acids. The CDR3 DNA reads TGTGCCAGCAGCGTAGTAAGACAGGTGAACACTGAAGCTTTCTTT. It yields the protein CASSVVRQVNTEAFF.

For the CDR3, the DNA is TGTGCCAGCAACCCGCGGGGGGGGGACTATGGCTACACCTTC. Its protein is CASNPRGGDYGYTF. The rearrangement links TRBV9 to TRBJ1-2; D is possibly TRBD1 (5 bases). V shed 6 bases and J shed 3 bases, with 15 bases lying between them. Germline V gene lookup returns CDR1 SGDLS and CDR2 YYNGEE. CDR3 length: 14 residues.